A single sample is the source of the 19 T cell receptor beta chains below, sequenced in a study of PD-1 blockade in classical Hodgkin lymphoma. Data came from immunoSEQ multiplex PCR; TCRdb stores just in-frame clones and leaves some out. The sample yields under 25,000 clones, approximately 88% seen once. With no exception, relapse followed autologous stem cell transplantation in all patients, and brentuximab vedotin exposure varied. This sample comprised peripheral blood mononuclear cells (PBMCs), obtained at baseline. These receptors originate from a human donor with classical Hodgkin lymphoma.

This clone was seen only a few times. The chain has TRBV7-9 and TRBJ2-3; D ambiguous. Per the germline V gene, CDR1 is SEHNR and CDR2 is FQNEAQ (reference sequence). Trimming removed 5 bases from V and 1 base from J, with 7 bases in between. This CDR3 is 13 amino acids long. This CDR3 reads CASSPKRTDTQYF. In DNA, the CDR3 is TGTGCCAGCAGCCCGAAGCGCACAGATACGCAGTATTTT.

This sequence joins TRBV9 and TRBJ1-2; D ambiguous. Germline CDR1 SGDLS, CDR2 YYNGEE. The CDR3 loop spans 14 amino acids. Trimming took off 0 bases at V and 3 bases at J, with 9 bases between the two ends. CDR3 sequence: CASSVAAGDYGYTF. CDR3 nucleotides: TGTGCCAGCAGCGTAGCAGCGGGAGACTATGGCTACACCTTC.

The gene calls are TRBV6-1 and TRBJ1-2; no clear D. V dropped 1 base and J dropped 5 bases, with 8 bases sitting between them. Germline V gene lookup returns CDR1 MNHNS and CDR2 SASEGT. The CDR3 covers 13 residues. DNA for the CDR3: TGTGCCAGCAGTGAAGGACGGATATATGGCTACACCTTC. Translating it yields CASSEGRIYGYTF.

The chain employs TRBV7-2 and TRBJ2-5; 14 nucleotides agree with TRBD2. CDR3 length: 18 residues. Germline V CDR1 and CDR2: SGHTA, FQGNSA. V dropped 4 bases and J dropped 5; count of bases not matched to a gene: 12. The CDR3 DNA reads TGTGCCAGCAGCTACTTATGGACTAGCGGGGGGCCGGGGGAGACCCAGTACTTC. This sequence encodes CASSYLWTSGGPGETQYF.

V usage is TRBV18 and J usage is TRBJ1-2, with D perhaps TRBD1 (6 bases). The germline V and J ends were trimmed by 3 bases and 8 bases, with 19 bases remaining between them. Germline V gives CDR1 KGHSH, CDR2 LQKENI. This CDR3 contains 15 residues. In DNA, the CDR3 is TGTGCCAGCTCACCGGACGGGGGGCTCTCCGACGGCTACACCTTC. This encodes CASSPDGGLSDGYTF.

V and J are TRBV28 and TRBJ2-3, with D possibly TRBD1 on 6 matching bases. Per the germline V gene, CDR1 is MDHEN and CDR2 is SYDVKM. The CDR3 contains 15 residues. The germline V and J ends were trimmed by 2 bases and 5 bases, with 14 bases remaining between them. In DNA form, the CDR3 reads TGTGCCAGCAGTTTAATGTGGGACACGGAAGATACGCAGTATTTT. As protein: CASSLMWDTEDTQYF. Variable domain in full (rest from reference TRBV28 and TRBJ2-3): DVKVTQSSRYLVKRTGEKVFLECVQDMDHENMFWYRQDPGLGLRLIYFSYDVKMKEKGDIPEGYSVSREKKERFSLILESASTNQTSMYLCASSLMWDTEDTQYFGPGTRLTVL.

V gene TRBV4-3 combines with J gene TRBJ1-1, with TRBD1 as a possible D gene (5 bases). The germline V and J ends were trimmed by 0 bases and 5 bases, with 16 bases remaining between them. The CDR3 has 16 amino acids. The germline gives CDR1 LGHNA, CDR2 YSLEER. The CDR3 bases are TGCGCCAGCAGCCAAGATAGAGTTTGGGAGGGGACTGAAGCTTTCTTT. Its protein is CASSQDRVWEGTEAFF.

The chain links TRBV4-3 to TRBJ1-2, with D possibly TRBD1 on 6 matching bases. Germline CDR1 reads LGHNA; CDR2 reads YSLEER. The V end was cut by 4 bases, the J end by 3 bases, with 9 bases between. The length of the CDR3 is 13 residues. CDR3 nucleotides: TGCGCCAGCAGCCCCAGGGGCTACTATGGCTACACCTTC. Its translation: CASSPRGYYGYTF.

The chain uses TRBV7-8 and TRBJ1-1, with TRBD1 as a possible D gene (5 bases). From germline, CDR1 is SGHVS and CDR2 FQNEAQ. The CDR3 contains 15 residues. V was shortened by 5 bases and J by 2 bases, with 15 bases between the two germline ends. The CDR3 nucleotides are TGTGCCAGCAGCCGCGGGTGGGGGGGTAACACTGAAGCTTTCTTT. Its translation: CASSRGWGGNTEAFF.

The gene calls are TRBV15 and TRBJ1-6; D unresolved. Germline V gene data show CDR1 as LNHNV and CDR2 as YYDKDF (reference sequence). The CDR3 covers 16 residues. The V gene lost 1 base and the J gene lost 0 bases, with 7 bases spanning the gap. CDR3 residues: CATSRAESSYNSPLHF. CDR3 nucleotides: TGTGCCACCAGCAGAGCTGAGAGCTCCTATAATTCACCCCTCCACTTT. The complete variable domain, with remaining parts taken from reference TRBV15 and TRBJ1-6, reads DAMVIQNPRYQVTQFGKPVTLSCSQTLNHNVMYWYQQKSSQAPKLLFHYYDKDFNNEADTPDNFQSRRPNTSFCFLDIRSPGLGDTAMYLCATSRAESSYNSPLHFGNGTRLTVT.

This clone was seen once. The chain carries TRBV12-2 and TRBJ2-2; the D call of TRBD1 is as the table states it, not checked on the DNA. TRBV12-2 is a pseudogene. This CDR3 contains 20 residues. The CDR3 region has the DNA TGTGCAAGTCGCTTAGAGACGGATATAAGACAGGGACGATACACCGGGGAGCTGTTTTTT. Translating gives CASRLETDIRQGRYTGELFF.

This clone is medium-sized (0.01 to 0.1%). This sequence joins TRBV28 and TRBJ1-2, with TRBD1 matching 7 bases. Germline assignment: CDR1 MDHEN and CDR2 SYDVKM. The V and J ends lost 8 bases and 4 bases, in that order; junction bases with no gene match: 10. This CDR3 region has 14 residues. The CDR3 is CASLTGQALYGYTF. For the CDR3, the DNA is TGTGCCAGCCTGACAGGGCAGGCCCTCTATGGCTACACCTTC.

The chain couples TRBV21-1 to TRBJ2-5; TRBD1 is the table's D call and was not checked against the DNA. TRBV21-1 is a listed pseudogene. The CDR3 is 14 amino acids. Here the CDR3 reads CASHVDSYQETQYF. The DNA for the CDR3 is TGTGCCAGCCACGTGGACAGCTACCAAGAGACCCAGTACTTC.

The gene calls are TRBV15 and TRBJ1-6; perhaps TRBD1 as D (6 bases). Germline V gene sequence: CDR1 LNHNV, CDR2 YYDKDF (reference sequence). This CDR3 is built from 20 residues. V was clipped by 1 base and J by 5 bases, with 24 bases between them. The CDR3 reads CATSRAFGEWGAWDNSPLHF. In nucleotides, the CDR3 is TGTGCCACCAGCAGAGCCTTCGGGGAGTGGGGGGCGTGGGATAATTCACCCCTCCACTTT. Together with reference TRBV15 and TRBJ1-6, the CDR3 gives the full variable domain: DAMVIQNPRYQVTQFGKPVTLSCSQTLNHNVMYWYQQKSSQAPKLLFHYYDKDFNNEADTPDNFQSRRPNTSFCFLDIRSPGLGDTAMYLCATSRAFGEWGAWDNSPLHFGNGTRLTVT.

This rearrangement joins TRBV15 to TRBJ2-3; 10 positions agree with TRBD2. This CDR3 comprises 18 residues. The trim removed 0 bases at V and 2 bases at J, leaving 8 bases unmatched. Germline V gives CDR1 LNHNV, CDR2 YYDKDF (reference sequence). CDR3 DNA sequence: TGTGCCACCAGCAGAGATGGGGTAGCGGGGGGTTTCACAGATACGCAGTATTTT. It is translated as CATSRDGVAGGFTDTQYF.

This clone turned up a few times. CDR3 coding DNA: TGTGCCAGCAGCCAGGGCCAGAAGGTCGGGGAGCTGTTTTTT. Translated: CASSQGQKVGELFF. The chain combines TRBV6-1 with TRBJ2-2; D may be TRBD1 (5 bases). Trimming removed 6 bases from V and 7 bases from J, with 15 bases in between. CDR1 MNHNS and CDR2 SASEGT come from the germline V gene. The CDR3 has 14 residues.

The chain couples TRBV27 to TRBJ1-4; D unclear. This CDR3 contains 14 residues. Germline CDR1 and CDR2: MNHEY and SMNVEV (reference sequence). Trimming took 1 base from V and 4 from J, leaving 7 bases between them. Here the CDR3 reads CASSLYSGNEKLFF. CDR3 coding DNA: TGTGCCAGCAGTTTATATTCCGGTAATGAAAAACTGTTTTTT.

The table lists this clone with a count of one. The CDR3 nucleotides are TGTGCCAGCAGCCCTTTGGGCCCCCCTGGGGCCAACGTCCTGACTTTC. Residues: CASSPLGPPGANVLTF. The chain employs TRBV14 and TRBJ2-6, with D unresolved. Germline CDR1 is SGHDN and CDR2 is FVKESK. The V and J ends lost 4 bases and 2 bases respectively, with 12 bases between them. The CDR3 loop spans 16 amino acids.

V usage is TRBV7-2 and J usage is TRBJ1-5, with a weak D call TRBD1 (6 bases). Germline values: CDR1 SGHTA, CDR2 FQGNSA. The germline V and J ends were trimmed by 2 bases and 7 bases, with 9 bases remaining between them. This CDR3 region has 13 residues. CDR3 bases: TGTGCCAGCAGCTTAAGGGGGGCGCAGCCCCAGCATTTT. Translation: CASSLRGAQPQHF.